This T cell receptor (beta chain) was recovered during a study of blood T cell repertoires in COVID-19. Study-level information: There were acute and convalescent COVID-19 samples, and they came from the United States, Italy and Spain. The cDNA or gDNA used as material had been derived from T cells, B-cell-depleted T cells, or PBMCs.

In the authors' methods: Reference gene primer amplification gave nucleated cell count estimates. The assay was immunoSEQ multiplex PCR, and TCRdb's table has in-frame clones only and misses some. The V and J calls and clone size were taken over from that table, and D and trimming were inferred from the DNA. Of 250,000 or so clones in the sample, about nine tenths were seen once. The receptor was isolated from a woman aged 25 to 39 with COVID-19, enrolled during active disease. Input material: peripheral blood.

The CDR3 DNA sequence: TGCGCCAGCAGCCCTCGGGTTACCTCTTATGGCTACACCTTC. Its translation is CASSPRVTSYGYTF. The J gene is TRBJ1-2, the V gene TRBV5-1; D is uncertain. Looked up from germline, CDR1 is SGHRS and CDR2 is YFSETQ. With 4 bases removed from V and 5 bases from J, the gap between germline ends came to 15 bases. The length of the CDR3 is 14 residues.